The clone carrying this T cell receptor beta chain was counted a few times. Antigen specificity is unknown. These data come from a study of identical twins. V lost 6 bases, J lost 3 bases, and 13 bases lay in between. The CDR3 consists of 14 residues. CDR1 is ENHRY and CDR2 is SYGVKD in the germline V gene. TCRdb re-called the 5' RACE reads through MiXCR, storing one row per CDR3 protein. The sample holds about 530,000 distinct CDR3 sequences, approximately 20% seen once. Notes on the study in general: With abundant cord blood beta clonotypes, insertions were fewer; memory repertoires showed no such pattern. Its conclusions, products of cross-sectional statistical analysis, did not come from following the same donors.

The sample was also reused in another study, on yellow fever vaccine responses in identical twins.

This receptor was taken from a woman under 30 in good health. V and J are TRBV10-3 and TRBJ2-3, with a possible D match to TRBD2 (7 bases). The material sequenced was CD4+ T cells sorted from blood. The CDR3 nucleotides are TGTGCCATCAGGGCGGGGGCCGTGACAGATACGCAGTATTTT. Amino acid sequence: CAIRAGAVTDTQYF.